The source of this T cell receptor beta chain is a study of early T cells in non-severe SARS-CoV-2 infection. Background on the study: The sequenced material was bulk RNA from unsorted whole blood, and its chains were unpaired. General study results and limits: Lookups in VDJdb leaned toward anti-spike CD8 responses and missed private and CD4 specificities.

This clonotype was detected many times. Its antigen is not identified. The TCR library protocol attached unique molecular identifiers to the individual cDNA molecules. TCRdb analysed the 5' RACE reads with MiXCR anew, one entry per CDR3 protein. The sample records under 35,000 distinct CDR3 sequences, roughly 5% being singletons. The CDR3 consists of 12 residues. CDR1 and CDR2 from the germline V gene are LGHDT and YNNKEL (reference sequence). V was pared by 3 bases and J by 8 bases, with 10 bases between. The specimen was whole blood. This clonotype originated in an adult who was a healthcare worker with PCR-confirmed SARS-CoV-2 infection or an uninfected control (not recorded which). The chain recombines TRBV3-1 with TRBJ1-2; no firm D call. DNA for the CDR3: TGTGCCAGCAGCCAGGAATCGGTCGGCTACACCTTC. This codes for CASSQESVGYTF.